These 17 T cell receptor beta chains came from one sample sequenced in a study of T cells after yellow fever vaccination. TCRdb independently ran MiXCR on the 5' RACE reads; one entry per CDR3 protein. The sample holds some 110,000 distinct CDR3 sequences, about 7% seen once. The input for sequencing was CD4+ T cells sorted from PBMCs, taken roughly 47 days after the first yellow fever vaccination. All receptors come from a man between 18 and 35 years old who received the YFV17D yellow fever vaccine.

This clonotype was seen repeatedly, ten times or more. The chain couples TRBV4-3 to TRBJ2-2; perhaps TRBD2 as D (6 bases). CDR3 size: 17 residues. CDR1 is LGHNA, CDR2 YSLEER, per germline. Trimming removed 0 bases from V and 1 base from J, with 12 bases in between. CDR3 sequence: CASSQDLNGGNTGELFF. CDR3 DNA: TGCGCCAGCAGCCAAGATCTAAACGGGGGGAACACCGGGGAGCTGTTTTTT.

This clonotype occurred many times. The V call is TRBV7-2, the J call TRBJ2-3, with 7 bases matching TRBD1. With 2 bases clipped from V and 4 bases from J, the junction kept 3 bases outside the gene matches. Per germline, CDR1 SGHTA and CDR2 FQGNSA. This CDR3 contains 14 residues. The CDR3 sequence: CASSLRGHPDTQYF. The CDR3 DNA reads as TGTGCCAGCAGCTTAAGGGGGCACCCAGATACGCAGTATTTT.

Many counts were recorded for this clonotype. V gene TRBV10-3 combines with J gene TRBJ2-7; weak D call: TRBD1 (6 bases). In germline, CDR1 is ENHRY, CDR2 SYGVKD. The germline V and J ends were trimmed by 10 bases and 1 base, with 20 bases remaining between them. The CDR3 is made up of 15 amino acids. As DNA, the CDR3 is TGTGCCACGCTTTCTCAGGGGAAGGGATCCTACGAGCAGTACGTC. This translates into CATLSQGKGSYEQYV.

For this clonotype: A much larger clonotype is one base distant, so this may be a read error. CDR3 bases: TGTGCCACCAGTGACCACCAGCGGGGGGCCTACAATGAGAAGTTCTTC. Amino acid sequence: CATSDHQRGAYNEKFF. The chain joins TRBV24-1 to TRBJ2-1, with 9 nucleotides matching TRBD2. This CDR3 has 16 residues. Germline-derived CDR1 and CDR2 are KGHDR and SFDVKD.

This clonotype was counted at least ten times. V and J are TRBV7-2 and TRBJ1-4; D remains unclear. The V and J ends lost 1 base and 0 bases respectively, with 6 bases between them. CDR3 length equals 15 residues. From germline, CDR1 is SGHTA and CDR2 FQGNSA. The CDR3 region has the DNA TGTGCCAGCAGCTTAGGGAGTGCAACTAATGAAAAACTGTTTTTT. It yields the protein CASSLGSATNEKLFF.

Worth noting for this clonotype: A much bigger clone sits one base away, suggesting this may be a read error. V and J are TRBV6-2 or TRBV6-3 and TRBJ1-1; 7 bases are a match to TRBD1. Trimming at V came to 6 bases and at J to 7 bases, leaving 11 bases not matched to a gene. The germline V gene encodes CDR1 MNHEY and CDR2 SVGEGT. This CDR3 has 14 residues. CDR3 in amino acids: CASRPWTGRDEAFF. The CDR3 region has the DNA TGTGCCAGCAGGCCCTGGACAGGACGAGATGAAGCTTTCTTT.

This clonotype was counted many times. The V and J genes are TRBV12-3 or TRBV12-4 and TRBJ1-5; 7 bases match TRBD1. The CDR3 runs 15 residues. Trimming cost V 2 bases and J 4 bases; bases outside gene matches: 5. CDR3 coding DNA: TGTGCCAGCAGTTTACAGTCAGGGGGAAATCAGCCCCAGCATTTT. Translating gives CASSLQSGGNQPQHF.

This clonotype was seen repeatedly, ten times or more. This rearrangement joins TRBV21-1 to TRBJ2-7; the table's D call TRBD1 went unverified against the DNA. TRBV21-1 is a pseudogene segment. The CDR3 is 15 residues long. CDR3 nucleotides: TGTGCCAGCAGCCGCAGGACAGCGAGCTCCTACGAGCAGTACGTC. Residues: CASSRRTASSYEQYV.

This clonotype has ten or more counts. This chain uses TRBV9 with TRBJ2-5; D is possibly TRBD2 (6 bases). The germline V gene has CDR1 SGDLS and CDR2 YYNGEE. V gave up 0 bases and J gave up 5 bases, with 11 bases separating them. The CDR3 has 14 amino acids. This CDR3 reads CASSVEVRGETQYF. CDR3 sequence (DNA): TGTGCCAGCAGCGTAGAGGTCCGGGGGGAGACCCAGTACTTC.

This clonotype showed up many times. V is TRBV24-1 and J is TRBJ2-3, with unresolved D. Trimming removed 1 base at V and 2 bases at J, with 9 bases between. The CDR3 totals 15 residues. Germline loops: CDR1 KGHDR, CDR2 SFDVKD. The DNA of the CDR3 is TGTGCCACCAGTGATTTCGTGGGTAACACAGATACGCAGTATTTT. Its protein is CATSDFVGNTDTQYF.

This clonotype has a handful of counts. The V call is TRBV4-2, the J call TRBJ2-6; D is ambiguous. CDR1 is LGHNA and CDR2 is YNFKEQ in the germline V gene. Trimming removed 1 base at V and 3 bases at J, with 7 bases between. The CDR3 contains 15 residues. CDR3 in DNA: TGTGCCAGCAGCCAAGGAATAAGTGGGGCCAACGTCCTGACTTTC. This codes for CASSQGISGANVLTF.

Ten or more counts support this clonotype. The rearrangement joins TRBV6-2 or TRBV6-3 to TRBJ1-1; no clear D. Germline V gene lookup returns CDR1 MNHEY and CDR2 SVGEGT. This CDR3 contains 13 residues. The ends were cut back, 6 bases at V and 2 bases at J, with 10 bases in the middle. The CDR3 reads CASRGHINTEAFF. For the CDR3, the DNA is TGTGCCAGCAGGGGCCACATTAACACTGAAGCTTTCTTT.

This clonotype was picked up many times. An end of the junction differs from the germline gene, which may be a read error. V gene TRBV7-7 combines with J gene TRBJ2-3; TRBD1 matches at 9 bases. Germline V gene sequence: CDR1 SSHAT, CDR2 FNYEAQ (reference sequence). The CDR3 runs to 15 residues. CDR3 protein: CASSLQGAPTDTQYF. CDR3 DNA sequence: TGTGCTAGCAGCCTACAGGGGGCCCCCACAGATACGCAGTATTTT.

The CDR3 protein is CSARGDLSGANVLTF. Here the CDR3 DNA reads TGCAGTGCTAGGGGGGACCTTTCTGGGGCCAACGTCCTGACTTTC. The V and J genes are TRBV20-1 and TRBJ2-6; TRBD1 or TRBD2 may be the D gene (5 bases each). CDR1 DFQATT and CDR2 SNEGSKA come from the germline V gene (reference sequence). The CDR3 totals 15 residues. V was clipped by 3 bases and J by 1 base, with 10 bases between them.

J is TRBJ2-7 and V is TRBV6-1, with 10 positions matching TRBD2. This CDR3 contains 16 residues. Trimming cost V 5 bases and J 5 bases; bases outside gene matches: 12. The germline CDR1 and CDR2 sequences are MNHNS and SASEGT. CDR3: CASSPDSGGPSHEQYF. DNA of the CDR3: TGTGCCAGCAGTCCCGATAGCGGGGGGCCTTCCCACGAGCAGTACTTC.

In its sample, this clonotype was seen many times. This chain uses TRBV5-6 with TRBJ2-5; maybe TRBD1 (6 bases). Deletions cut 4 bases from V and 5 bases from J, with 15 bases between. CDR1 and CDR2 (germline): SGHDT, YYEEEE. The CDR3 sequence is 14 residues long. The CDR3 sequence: CASSRPDSLETQYF. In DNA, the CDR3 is TGTGCCAGCAGCCGCCCGGACAGTTTGGAGACCCAGTACTTC.

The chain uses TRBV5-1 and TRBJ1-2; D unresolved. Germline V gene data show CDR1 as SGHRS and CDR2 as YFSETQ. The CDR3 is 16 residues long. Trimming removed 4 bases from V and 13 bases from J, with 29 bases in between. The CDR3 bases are TGCGCCAGCAGCCTTCGGGCGCATCCCGCTAGTGGTTCGTCCACCTTC. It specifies CASSLRAHPASGSSTF.